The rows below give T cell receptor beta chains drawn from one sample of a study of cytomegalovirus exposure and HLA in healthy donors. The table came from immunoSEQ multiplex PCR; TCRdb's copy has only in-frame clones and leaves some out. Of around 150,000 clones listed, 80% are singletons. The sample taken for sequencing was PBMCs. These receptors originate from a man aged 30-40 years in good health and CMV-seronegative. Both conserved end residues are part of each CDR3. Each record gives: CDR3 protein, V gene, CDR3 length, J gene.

CDR3: CASSQGPSGDSTDTQYF; V: TRBV4-1; length: 17; J: TRBJ2-3
CDR3: CASSGQVNTEAFF; V: TRBV27; length: 13; J: TRBJ1-1
CDR3: CASSFERGTDFATNEKLFF; V: TRBV11-2; length: 19; J: TRBJ1-4
CDR3: CASSRDTHEQYF; V: TRBV28; length: 12; J: TRBJ2-7
CDR3: CASSLSGRVFTGELFF; V: TRBV27; length: 16; J: TRBJ2-2
CDR3: CSAGQGSTNINTEAFF; V: TRBV29-1; length: 16; J: TRBJ1-1
CDR3: CASSLTRGGTDTQYF; V: TRBV5-4; length: 15; J: TRBJ2-3
CDR3: CASSLPGTGELFF; V: TRBV5-6; length: 13; J: TRBJ2-2
CDR3: CASSFFRGQTGELFF; V: TRBV7-9; length: 15; J: TRBJ2-2
CDR3: CASSVTSGGGFEQYF; V: TRBV9; length: 15; J: TRBJ2-7
CDR3: CATSRVRGGLDTQYF; V: TRBV15; length: 15; J: TRBJ2-3
CDR3: CASSGRGLAGGGEQFF; V: TRBV7-6; length: 16; J: TRBJ2-1
CDR3: CASSLGAGSHEQFF; V: TRBV5-1; length: 14; J: TRBJ2-1
CDR3: CASSPAGGARPLNF; V: TRBV18; length: 14; J: TRBJ1-6
CDR3: CASSDFRRGDGYTF; V: TRBV25-1; length: 14; J: TRBJ1-2
CDR3: CASSESPMDRDEAFF; V: TRBV6-1; length: 15; J: TRBJ1-1
CDR3: CASSWLGTANQPQHF; V: TRBV28; length: 15; J: TRBJ1-5
CDR3: CASSLKTGHYQETQYF; V: TRBV28; length: 16; J: TRBJ2-5
CDR3: CASSLQEVHEQYF; V: TRBV4-1; length: 13; J: TRBJ2-7
CDR3: CASSEFGLSYEQYF; V: TRBV25-1; length: 14; J: TRBJ2-7
CDR3: CASSSRNSNQPQHF; V: TRBV7-9; length: 14; J: TRBJ1-5
CDR3: CAIRGGQGATRSGELFF; V: TRBV10-3; length: 17; J: TRBJ2-2
CDR3: CASSNPGQTYEQYF; V: TRBV5-4; length: 14; J: TRBJ2-7
CDR3: CASSVAVGTGGETQYF; V: TRBV9; length: 16; J: TRBJ2-5
CDR3: CASSFRQGRQETQYF; V: TRBV11-2; length: 15; J: TRBJ2-5
CDR3: CAWSAETGIGRKDPPQHF; V: TRBV30; length: 18; J: TRBJ1-5
CDR3: CASSSGQPQTLYGYTF; V: TRBV5-6; length: 16; J: TRBJ1-2
CDR3: CAISDPTYQGQTQYF; V: TRBV10-3; length: 15; J: TRBJ2-5
CDR3: CASSSDRSREAFF; V: TRBV6-5; length: 13; J: TRBJ1-1